The present TCR beta chain was sequenced within a study of T cells in Graves' hyperthyroidism and ophthalmopathy. Overall study context: Blood was drawn when the patient was first diagnosed and still untreated. Whole-study results and caveats: Most thyroid-expanded clonotypes above 0.001 were also found in blood. Ophthalmopathy stood apart from stable hyperthyroidism in a 13 V-J model.

This clonotype was detected ten times or more. Its specificity is not known. Regions amplified from RNA transcripts were the TCR beta CDR3 regions. TCR CDR3 underwent first-round RT-PCR with the HTBI primer set. TCRdb called the multiplex PCR reads again in MiXCR, with one record for every CDR3 protein. The data contain approximately 430,000 distinct CDR3 sequences, around a sixth of them seen just once; the ten biggest clones take up around an eighth. Hyperthyroidism of Graves' type that showed no ophthalmopathy progression within 18 months was stable. CDR1 is SGHRS, CDR2 YFSETQ, per germline. Deletions cut 4 bases from V and 6 bases from J, with 16 bases between. The CDR3 has 15 amino acids.

This chain links TRBV5-1 with TRBJ1-4; D gene uncertain. This receptor was obtained from a woman aged 18-29 years with Graves' hyperthyroidism. The sequenced sample consisted of blood. CDR3 sequence (DNA): TGCGCCAGCAGCCCCGTCGACCGCAACGATGAAAAACTGTTTTTT. Amino acid sequence: CASSPVDRNDEKLFF.